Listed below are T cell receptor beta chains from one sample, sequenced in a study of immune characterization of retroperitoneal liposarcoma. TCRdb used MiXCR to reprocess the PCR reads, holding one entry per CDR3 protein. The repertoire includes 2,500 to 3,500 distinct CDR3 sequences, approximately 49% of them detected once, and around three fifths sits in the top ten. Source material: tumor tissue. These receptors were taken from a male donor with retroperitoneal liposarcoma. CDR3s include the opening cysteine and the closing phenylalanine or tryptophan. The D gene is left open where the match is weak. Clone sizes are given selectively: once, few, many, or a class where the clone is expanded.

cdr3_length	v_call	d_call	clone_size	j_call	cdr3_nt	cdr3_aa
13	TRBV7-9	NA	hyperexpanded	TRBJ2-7	TGTGCCAGCCTAGGGGGGGAAACGTACGAGCAGTACTTC	CASLGGETYEQYF
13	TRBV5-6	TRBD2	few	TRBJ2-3	TGTGCCAGCTCCGGCGGGGGGGCAGATACGCAGTATTTT	CASSGGGADTQYF
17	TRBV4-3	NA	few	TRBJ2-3	TGCGCCAGCAGCCAAGGGGTGGGTTTCTCTAGCACAGATACGCAGTATTTT	CASSQGVGFSSTDTQYF
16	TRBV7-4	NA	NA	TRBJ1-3	TGTGCCAGCAGCTTAGCGTTCGGGGGCTCTGGAAACACCATATATTTT	CASSLAFGGSGNTIYF
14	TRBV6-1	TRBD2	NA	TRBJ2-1	TGTGCCAGCACCGGACTAGCGGGGTACAATGAGCAGTTCTTC	CASTGLAGYNEQFF
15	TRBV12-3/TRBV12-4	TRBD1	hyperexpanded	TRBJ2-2	TGTGCCAGCAGCCCTTCGACAGGGGGCACCGGGGAGCTGTTTTTT	CASSPSTGGTGELFF
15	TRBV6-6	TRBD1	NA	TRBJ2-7	TGTGCCAGCACTACGGGACAGGGTGCGTGGTACGAGCAGTACTTC	CASTTGQGAWYEQYF
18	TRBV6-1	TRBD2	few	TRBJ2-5	TGTGCCAGCAGTGAAGCCCCTAGCGGGAGTGGGGTTCAAGAGACCCAGTACTTC	CASSEAPSGSGVQETQYF
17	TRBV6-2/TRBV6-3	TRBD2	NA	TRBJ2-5	TGTGCCAGCAGTTACTCGGCGCGGGGGAGCTCCTACAATGAGCAGTACTTC	CASSYSARGSSYNEQYF
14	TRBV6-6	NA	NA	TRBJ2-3	TGTGCCAGCAGTTACCGGGGGTTCGGAGATACGCAGTATTTT	CASSYRGFGDTQYF
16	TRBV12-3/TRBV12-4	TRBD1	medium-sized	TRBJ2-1	TGTGCCAGCAGCCCGACGGACAGGTCATCCTACAATGAGCAGTTCTTC	CASSPTDRSSYNEQFF
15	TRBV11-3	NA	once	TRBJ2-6	TGTGCCAGCAGCTTAGGGGGCTCTGGGGCCAACGTCCTGACTTTC	CASSLGGSGANVLTF
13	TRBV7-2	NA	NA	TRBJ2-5	TGTGCCAGCAGCTTAGGCGCCCGTGAGACCCAGTACTTC	CASSLGARETQYF
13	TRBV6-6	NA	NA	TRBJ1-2	TGTGCCAGCAGTCCCGGGACCTGGTATGGCTACACCTTC	CASSPGTWYGYTF
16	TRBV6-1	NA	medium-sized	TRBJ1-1	TGTGCCAGCAGTGAAGGGTGGTTAGGAGTTGCCACTGAAGCTTTCTTT	CASSEGWLGVATEAFF
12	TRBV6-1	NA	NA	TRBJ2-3	TGTGCCAGCAGCAGTGTTCCAGATACGCAGTATTTT	CASSSVPDTQYF